This T cell receptor beta chain was identified in a study of T cell changes during pregnancy in multiple sclerosis. Libraries were prepared by immunoSEQ multiplex PCR; TCRdb keeps only in-frame clonotypes and omits some of them. This sample has tens of thousands of clones, with 80% to 90% found just once. The CDR3 extends over 11 amino acids. The V gene's germline CDR1 is MDHEN and CDR2 SYDVKM. Trimming cost V 5 bases and J 7 bases, with 6 bases left between them. This TCR was recovered from a female donor with multiple sclerosis, enrolled in a pregnancy study. The V call is TRBV28, the J call TRBJ2-1; D gene uncertain. The sample here was CD4+ T cells from peripheral blood mononuclear cells, taken in the first trimester of pregnancy. The CDR3 DNA follows: TGTGCCAGCAGTCCCCGTAATGAGCAGTTCTTC. Amino acids: CASSPRNEQFF.